This passage covers 11 T cell receptor beta chains from one sample sequenced in a study of blood T cell repertoires in COVID-19. The protocol was immunoSEQ multiplex PCR, while the TCRdb copy is restricted to in-frame clones and leaves out a portion. The sample lists 250,000 to 350,000 clones, 70% to 90% seen once, with 6.5% to 9.5% in the top ten. The sequencing sample was made of peripheral blood. All receptors come from a woman aged 45 to 65 who had recovered from COVID-19.

This clone was recorded only once. The genes are TRBV25-1 and TRBJ1-6, with TRBD1 as a possible D gene (5 bases). Germline V gene data show CDR1 as MGHDK and CDR2 as SYGVNS. The CDR3 totals 16 residues. V was cut by 2 bases and J by 1 base, with 9 bases left in between. The CDR3 region is CASSETTVSYNSPLHF. The CDR3 coding sequence is TGTGCCAGCAGTGAAACGACAGTTTCCTATAATTCACCCCTCCACTTT.

The genes are TRBV3-1 (or the pseudogene TRBV3-2) and TRBJ2-5, with 8 bases lining up with TRBD2. From germline, CDR1 is LGHDT and CDR2 YNNKEL (reference sequence). The CDR3 runs to 17 residues. V was pared by 4 bases and J by 2 bases, with 12 bases of the junction left unmatched. The CDR3, as DNA: TGTGCCAGCAGCCCAGCCGGGCGGGCGGGGGGACAAGAGACCCAGTACTTC. This translates into CASSPAGRAGGQETQYF.

The chain combines TRBV28 with TRBJ2-1; TRBD1 might be the D (5 bases). This CDR3 spans 11 amino acids. The V end was cut by 8 bases, the J end by 12 bases, with 14 bases between. Germline V gene data show CDR1 as MDHEN and CDR2 as SYDVKM. The CDR3 DNA is TGTGCCAGCGTAGACAGCCTAGGGCAGTTCTTC. This gives the protein CASVDSLGQFF. Supplemented by reference TRBV28 and TRBJ2-1, the full variable domain reads DVKVTQSSRYLVKRTGEKVFLECVQDMDHENMFWYRQDPGLGLRLIYFSYDVKMKEKGDIPEGYSVSREKKERFSLILESASTNQTSMYLCASVDSLGQFFGPGTRLTVL.

This chain joins TRBV5-4 and TRBJ2-7, with 7 positions matching TRBD1. V lost 4 bases to trimming and J lost 5 bases; unmatched junction nucleotides: 12. The V gene's germline CDR1 is SGHNT and CDR2 YYREEE (reference sequence). The length of the CDR3 is 15 residues. This CDR3 reads CASSGRGQDWNEQYF. DNA for the CDR3: TGTGCCAGCAGCGGCAGAGGACAGGACTGGAACGAGCAGTACTTC.

This sequence joins TRBV30 and TRBJ2-2; TRBD1 matches 8 bases. CDR3 length equals 16 residues. The germline V gene has CDR1 GTSNPN and CDR2 SVGIG (reference sequence). The V segment lost 4 bases and the J segment 4 bases; nucleotides outside the gene matches: 11. CDR3: CAWTDRRTGSTGELFF. CDR3 nucleotide sequence: TGTGCCTGGACCGATAGGAGGACAGGGAGCACCGGGGAGCTGTTTTTT.

The chain recombines TRBV10-3 with TRBJ2-7, with TRBD2 identical over 10 bases. V lost 2 bases and J lost 0; bases outside the gene matches: 7. CDR1 is ENHRY and CDR2 is SYGVKD in the germline V gene. This CDR3 spans 17 amino acids. CDR3 region: CAISEPASGGNSYEQYF. CDR3 bases: TGTGCCATCAGTGAGCCCGCTAGCGGGGGAAACTCCTACGAGCAGTACTTC.

This chain joins TRBV7-2 and TRBJ2-6; 10 nucleotides agree with TRBD2. This CDR3 contains 19 residues. Germline CDR1 is SGHTA and CDR2 is FQGNSA. Trimming took 4 bases from V and 0 from J; bases not matched to a gene: 9. CDR3 sequence: CASSSPVSSGSSGANVLTF. Here the CDR3 DNA reads TGTGCCAGCAGCTCACCGGTGTCTAGCGGGAGCTCTGGGGCCAACGTCCTGACTTTC.

This chain connects TRBV30 to TRBJ1-3, with D possibly matching TRBD1 (5 bases). CDR1 is GTSNPN, CDR2 SVGIG, per germline (reference sequence). The V end was cut by 5 bases, the J end by 4 bases, with 15 bases between. The CDR3 totals 14 residues. CDR3 residues: CAWGQGLDGNTIYF. The CDR3 coding sequence is TGTGCCTGGGGGCAGGGATTGGACGGAAACACCATATATTTT.

This chain uses TRBV3-1 (or the pseudogene TRBV3-2) with TRBJ1-6; tentative D call: TRBD1 (6 bases). The V end lost 4 bases, the J end lost 9 bases, and 16 bases lay between the germline ends. This CDR3 has 15 amino acids. Germline assignment: CDR1 LGHDT and CDR2 YNNKEL (reference sequence). CDR3 amino acids: CASSPTHRVRSPLHF. The CDR3 DNA follows: TGTGCCAGCAGCCCTACTCACAGGGTTCGTTCACCCCTCCACTTT.

J is TRBJ1-1 and V is TRBV9, with a tentative D call TRBD1 (5 bases). CDR1 SGDLS and CDR2 YYNGEE come from the germline V gene. The CDR3 is 15 residues long. V was pared by 0 bases and J by 1 base, with 10 bases between. This chain's CDR3 is CASSVDAGQNTEAFF. In nucleotides, the CDR3 is TGTGCCAGCAGCGTAGATGCAGGGCAGAACACTGAAGCTTTCTTT. Using reference TRBV9 and TRBJ1-1 for the parts outside the CDR3, the full variable domain is DSGVTQTPKHLITATGQRVTLRCSPRSGDLSVYWYQQSLDQGLQFLIQYYNGEERAKGNILERFSAQQFPDLHSELNLSSLELGDSALYFCASSVDAGQNTEAFFGQGTRLTVV.

As to this clone: This specimen includes other DNA sequences encoding the same CDR3. The V and J genes are TRBV30 and TRBJ1-1; D is unresolved. There are 11 residues in the CDR3. Germline V gene data show CDR1 as GTSNPN and CDR2 as SVGIG (reference sequence). The germline V and J ends were trimmed by 4 bases and 2 bases, with 5 bases remaining between them. CDR3 in amino acids: CAWTKNTEAFF. CDR3 in DNA: TGTGCCTGGACTAAAAACACTGAAGCTTTCTTT.